Below, one TCR beta chain is given with its context. Trimming took 6 bases from V and 11 from J; bases not matched to a gene: 10. The CDR3 runs 14 residues. Looked up from germline, CDR1 is MDHEN and CDR2 is SYDVKM. Assay used: immunoSEQ multiplex PCR; TCRdb lists only in-frame clones, some missing. The table records around 450,000 clones, about 90% of them present only once. This sample is part of a study of blood T cell repertoires in COVID-19. Sample: PBMCs or T cells enriched from blood (not recorded which). The TCR originated in a man between 18 and 35 years old who had recovered from COVID-19. V gene TRBV28 combines with J gene TRBJ1-6; 7 bases agree with TRBD1. CDR3 loop: CASSRPGGRPPLHF. The CDR3 DNA reads as TGTGCCAGCAGCCGGCCAGGGGGTAGGCCACCCCTCCACTTT.